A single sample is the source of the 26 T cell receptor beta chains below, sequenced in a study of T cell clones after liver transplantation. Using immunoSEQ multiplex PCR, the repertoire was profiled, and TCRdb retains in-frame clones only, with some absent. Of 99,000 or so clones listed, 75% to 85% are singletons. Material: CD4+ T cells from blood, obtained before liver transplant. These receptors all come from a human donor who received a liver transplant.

Here the CDR3 reads CAWGSQARQPQHF. In DNA form, the CDR3 reads TGTGCCTGGGGATCACAGGCAAGGCAGCCCCAGCATTTT. This chain uses TRBV30 with TRBJ1-5; D is possibly TRBD1 (5 bases). Germline V gene sequence: CDR1 GTSNPN, CDR2 SVGIG (reference sequence). V lost 5 bases, J lost 7 bases, and 15 bases lay in between. This CDR3 region has 13 residues.

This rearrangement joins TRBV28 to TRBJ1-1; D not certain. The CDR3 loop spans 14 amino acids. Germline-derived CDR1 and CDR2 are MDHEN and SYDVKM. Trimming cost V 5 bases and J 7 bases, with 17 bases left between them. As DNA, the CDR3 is TGTGCCAGCAGTAACCCGTTATCCTCGGTTGAAGCTTTCTTT. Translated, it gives CASSNPLSSVEAFF.

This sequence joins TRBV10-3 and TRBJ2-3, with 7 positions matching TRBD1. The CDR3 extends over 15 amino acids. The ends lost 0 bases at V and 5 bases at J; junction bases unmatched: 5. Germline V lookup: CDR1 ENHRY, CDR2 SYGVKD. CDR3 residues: CAISESQGLGDTQYF. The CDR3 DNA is TGTGCCATCAGTGAGTCACAGGGGTTGGGAGATACGCAGTATTTT.

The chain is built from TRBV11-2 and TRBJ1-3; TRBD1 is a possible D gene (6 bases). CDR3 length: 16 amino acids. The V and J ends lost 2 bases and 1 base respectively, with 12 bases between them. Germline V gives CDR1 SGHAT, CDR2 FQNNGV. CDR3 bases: TGTGCCAGCAGCTTACTTCGGGGGCGGTCTGGAAACACCATATATTTT. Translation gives CASSLLRGRSGNTIYF.

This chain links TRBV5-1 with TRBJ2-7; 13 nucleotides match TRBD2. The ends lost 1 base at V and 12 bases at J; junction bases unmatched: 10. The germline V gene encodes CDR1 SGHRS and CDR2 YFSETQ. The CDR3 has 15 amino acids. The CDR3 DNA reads TGCGCCAGCAGCTTGTCTGGACTAGCGGGAGAAATATGGTACTTC. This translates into CASSLSGLAGEIWYF.

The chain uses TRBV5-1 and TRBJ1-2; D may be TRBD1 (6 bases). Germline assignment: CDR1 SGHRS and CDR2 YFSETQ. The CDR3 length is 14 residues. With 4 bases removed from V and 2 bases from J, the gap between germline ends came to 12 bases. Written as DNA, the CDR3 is TGCGCCAGCAGCCCCTATGGACAGAACTATGGCTACACCTTC. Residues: CASSPYGQNYGYTF.

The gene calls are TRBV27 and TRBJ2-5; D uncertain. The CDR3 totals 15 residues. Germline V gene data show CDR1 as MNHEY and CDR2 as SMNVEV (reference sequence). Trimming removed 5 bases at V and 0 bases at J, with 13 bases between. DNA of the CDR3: TGTGCCAGCAGTACGTCATGGACGCACCAAGAGACCCAGTACTTC. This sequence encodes CASSTSWTHQETQYF.

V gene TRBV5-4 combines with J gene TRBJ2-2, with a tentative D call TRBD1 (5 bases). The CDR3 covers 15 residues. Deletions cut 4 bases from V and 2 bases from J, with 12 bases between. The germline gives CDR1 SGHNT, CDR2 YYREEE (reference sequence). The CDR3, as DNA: TGTGCCAGCAGCCGAATTACAGGAAACACCGGGGAGCTGTTTTTT. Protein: CASSRITGNTGELFF.

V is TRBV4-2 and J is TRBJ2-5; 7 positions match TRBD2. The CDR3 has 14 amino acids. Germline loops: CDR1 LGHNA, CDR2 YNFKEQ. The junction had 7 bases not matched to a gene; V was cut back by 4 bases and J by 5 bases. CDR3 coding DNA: TGTGCCAGCAGCCGCGTGCGGGAGATGGAGACCCAGTACTTC. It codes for CASSRVREMETQYF.

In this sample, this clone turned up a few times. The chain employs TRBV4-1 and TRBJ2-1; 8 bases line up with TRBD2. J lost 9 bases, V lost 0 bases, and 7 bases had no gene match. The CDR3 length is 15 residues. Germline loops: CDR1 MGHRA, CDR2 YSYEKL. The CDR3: CASSQEQAGVIEQFF. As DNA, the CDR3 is TGCGCCAGCAGCCAAGAACAAGCGGGAGTAATTGAGCAGTTCTTC.

The CDR3: CASKQGLAGTGEQFF. CDR3 sequence (DNA): TGTGCCAGTAAGCAGGGACTAGCGGGAACCGGTGAGCAGTTCTTC. The chain uses TRBV19 and TRBJ2-1; 13 nucleotides agree with TRBD2. The CDR3 runs 15 residues. Germline CDR1 reads LNHDA; CDR2 reads SQIVND (reference sequence). Germline trimming cut 7 bases from V and 9 bases from J; bases unmatched to any gene: 9.

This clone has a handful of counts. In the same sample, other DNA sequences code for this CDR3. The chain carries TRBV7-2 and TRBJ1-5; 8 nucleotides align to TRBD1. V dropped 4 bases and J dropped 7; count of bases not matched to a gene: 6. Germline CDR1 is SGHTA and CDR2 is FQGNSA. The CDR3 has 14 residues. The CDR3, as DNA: TGTGCCAGCAGCTCTGGACAGGGACGGCAGCCCCAGCATTTT. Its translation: CASSSGQGRQPQHF.

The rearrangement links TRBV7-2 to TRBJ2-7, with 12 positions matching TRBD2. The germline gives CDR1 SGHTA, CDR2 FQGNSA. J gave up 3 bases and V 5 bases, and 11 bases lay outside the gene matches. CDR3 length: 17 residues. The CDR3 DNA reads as TGTGCCAGCAGCCCGCTAGCGGGGGGGCATCAGAACTACGAGCAGTACTTC. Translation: CASSPLAGGHQNYEQYF.

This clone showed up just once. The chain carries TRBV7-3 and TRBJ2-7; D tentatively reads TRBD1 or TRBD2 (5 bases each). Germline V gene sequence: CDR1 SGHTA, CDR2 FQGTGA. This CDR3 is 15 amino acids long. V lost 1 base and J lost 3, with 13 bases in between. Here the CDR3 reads CASSLSGGQGYEQYF. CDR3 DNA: TGTGCCAGCAGCTTAAGTGGCGGGCAGGGCTACGAGCAGTACTTC. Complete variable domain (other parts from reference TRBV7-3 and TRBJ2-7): GAGVSQTPSNKVTEKGKYVELRCDPISGHTALYWYRQSLGQGPEFLIYFQGTGAADDSGLPNDRFFAVRPEGSVSTLKIQRTERGDSAVYLCASSLSGGQGYEQYFGPGTRLTVT.

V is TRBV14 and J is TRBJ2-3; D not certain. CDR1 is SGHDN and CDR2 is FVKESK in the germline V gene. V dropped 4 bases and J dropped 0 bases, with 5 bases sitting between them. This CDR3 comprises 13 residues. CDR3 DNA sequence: TGTGCCAGCAGCCCCTATAGCACAGATACGCAGTATTTT. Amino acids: CASSPYSTDTQYF. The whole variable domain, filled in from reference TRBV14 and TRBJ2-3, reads EAGVTQFPSHSVIEKGQTVTLRCDPISGHDNLYWYRRVMGKEIKFLLHFVKESKQDESGMPNNRFLAERTGGTYSTLKVQPAELEDSGVYFCASSPYSTDTQYFGPGTRLTVL.

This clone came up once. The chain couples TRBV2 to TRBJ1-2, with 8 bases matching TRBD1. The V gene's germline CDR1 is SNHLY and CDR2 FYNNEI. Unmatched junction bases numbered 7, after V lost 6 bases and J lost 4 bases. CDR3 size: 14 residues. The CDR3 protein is CASSVQGGVYGYTF. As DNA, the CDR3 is TGTGCCAGCAGCGTACAGGGGGGGGTCTATGGCTACACCTTC.

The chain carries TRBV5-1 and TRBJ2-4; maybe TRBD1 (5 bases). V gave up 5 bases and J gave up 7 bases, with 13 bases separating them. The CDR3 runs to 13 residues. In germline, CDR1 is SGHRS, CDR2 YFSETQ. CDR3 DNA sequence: TGCGCCAGCAGGGCAGGGTTAGAGAACATTCAGTACTTC. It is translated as CASRAGLENIQYF.

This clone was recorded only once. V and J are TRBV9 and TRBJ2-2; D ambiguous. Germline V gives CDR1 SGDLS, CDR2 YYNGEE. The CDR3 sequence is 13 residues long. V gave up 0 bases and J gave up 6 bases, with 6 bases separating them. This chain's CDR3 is CASSVGGPGELFF. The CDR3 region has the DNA TGTGCCAGCAGCGTAGGTGGACCCGGGGAGCTGTTTTTT.

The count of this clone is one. This CDR3 reads CASSPTRQGNTIYF. The CDR3 DNA follows: TGTGCCAGCTCACCAACCCGACAGGGAAACACCATATATTTT. The chain joins TRBV18 to TRBJ1-3, with D possibly matching TRBD1 (5 bases). CDR1 and CDR2 from the germline V gene are KGHSH and LQKENI. This CDR3 spans 14 amino acids. The V and J ends lost 2 bases and 4 bases respectively, with 9 bases between them.

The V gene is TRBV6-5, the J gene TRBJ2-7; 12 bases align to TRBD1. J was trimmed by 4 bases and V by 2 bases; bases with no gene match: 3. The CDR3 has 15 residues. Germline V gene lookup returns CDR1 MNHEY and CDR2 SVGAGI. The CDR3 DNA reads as TGTGCCAGCAGTTACGGGACAGGGGGCTCTTACGAGCAGTACTTC. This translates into CASSYGTGGSYEQYF.

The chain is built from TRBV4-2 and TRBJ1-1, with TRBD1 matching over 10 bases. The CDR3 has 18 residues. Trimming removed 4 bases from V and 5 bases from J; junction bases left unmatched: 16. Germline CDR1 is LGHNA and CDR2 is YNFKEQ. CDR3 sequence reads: CASSRARQGAPLVTEAFF. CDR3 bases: TGTGCCAGCAGCCGGGCTCGACAGGGGGCGCCTTTGGTGACTGAAGCTTTCTTT.

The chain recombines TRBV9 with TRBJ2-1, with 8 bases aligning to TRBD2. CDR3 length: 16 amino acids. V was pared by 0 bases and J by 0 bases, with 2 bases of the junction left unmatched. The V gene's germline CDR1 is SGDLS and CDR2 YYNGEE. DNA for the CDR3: TGTGCCAGCAGCGTAGTCGGGAGGGGCTCCTACAATGAGCAGTTCTTC. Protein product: CASSVVGRGSYNEQFF.

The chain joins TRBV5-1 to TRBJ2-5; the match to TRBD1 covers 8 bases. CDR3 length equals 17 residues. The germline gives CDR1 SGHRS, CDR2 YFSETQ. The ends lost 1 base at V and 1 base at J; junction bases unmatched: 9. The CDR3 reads CASSLFGQGAVQETQYF. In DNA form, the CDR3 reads TGCGCCAGCAGCTTGTTCGGGCAGGGGGCTGTCCAAGAGACCCAGTACTTC.

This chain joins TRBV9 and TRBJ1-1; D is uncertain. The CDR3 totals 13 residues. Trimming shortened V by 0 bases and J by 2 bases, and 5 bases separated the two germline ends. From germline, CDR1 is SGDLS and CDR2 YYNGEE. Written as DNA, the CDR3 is TGTGCCAGCAGCGTAGAACATAACACTGAAGCTTTCTTT. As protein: CASSVEHNTEAFF.

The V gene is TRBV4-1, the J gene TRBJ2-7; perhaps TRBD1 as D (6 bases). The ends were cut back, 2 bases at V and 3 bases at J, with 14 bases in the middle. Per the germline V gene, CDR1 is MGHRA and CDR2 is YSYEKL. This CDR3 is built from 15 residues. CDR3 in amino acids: CASSQMTGTFYEQYF. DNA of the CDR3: TGCGCCAGCAGCCAAATGACAGGAACCTTCTACGAGCAGTACTTC.

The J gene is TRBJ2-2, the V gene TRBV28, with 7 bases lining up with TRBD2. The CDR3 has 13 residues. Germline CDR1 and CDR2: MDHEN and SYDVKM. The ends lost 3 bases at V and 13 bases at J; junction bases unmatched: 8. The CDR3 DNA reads TGTGCCAGCAGTTTGTTGCGGGAGAAGGGGCTGTTTTTT. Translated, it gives CASSLLREKGLFF.